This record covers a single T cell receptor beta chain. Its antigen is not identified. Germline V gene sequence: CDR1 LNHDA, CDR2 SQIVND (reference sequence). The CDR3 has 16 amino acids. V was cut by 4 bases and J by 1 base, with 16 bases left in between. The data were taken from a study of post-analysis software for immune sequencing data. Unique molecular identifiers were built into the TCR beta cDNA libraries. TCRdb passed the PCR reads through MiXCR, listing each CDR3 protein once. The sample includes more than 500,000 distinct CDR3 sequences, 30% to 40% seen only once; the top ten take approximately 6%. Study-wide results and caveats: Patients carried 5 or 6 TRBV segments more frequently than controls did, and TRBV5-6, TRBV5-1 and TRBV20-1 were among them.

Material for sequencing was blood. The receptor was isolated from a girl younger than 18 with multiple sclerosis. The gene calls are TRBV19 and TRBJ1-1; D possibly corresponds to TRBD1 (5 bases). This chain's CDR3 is CASSTSIRDANTEAFF. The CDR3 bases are TGTGCCAGTAGTACCTCTATCAGGGACGCGAACACTGAAGCTTTCTTT.